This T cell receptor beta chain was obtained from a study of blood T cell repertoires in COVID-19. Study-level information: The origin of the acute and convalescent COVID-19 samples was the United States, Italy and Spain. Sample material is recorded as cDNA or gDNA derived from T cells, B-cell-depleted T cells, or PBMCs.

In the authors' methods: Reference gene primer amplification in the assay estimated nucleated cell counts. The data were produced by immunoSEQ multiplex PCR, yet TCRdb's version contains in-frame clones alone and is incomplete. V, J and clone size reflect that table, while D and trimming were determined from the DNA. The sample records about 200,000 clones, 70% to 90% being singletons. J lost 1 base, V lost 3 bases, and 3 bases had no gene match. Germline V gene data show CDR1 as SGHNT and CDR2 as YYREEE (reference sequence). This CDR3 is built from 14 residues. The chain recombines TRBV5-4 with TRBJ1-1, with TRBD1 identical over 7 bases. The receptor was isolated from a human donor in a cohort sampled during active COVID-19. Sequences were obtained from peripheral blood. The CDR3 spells CASSSGQTNTEAFF. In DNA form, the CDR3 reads TGTGCCAGCAGCTCGGGACAGACGAACACTGAAGCTTTCTTT.